The sequence of this T cell receptor beta chain was determined in a study of PD-1 blockade in classical Hodgkin lymphoma. Time point given: cycle 4 day 1 (C4D1), after less than seven weeks of nivolumab. Every single patient, without exception, relapsed after autologous stem cell transplantation, and brentuximab vedotin exposure varied. Clones were sequenced by immunoSEQ multiplex PCR, and TCRdb holds only the in-frame ones, with some missing. The sample carries 9,000 or so clones, 80% to 90% recorded once. Trimming stripped 6 bases from V and 3 bases from J, with 20 bases between. Per the germline V gene, CDR1 is LNHDA and CDR2 is SQIVND (reference sequence). The CDR3 has 16 amino acids.

The sample in question was peripheral blood mononuclear cells (PBMCs), obtained before the fourth cycle of nivolumab. V usage is TRBV19 and J usage is TRBJ1-2, with a weak D call TRBD1 (5 bases). This receptor was taken from a human donor with classical Hodgkin lymphoma. In nucleotides, the CDR3 is TGTGCCAGTAGACGTAGAATAGCGGGACGGGACTATGGCTACACCTTC. It codes for CASRRRIAGRDYGYTF.